The present TCR beta chain was sequenced within a study of T cell repertoires in cytomegalovirus infection. On the study more broadly: HLA-B-restricted CMV epitopes that are well studied, plus recently identified HLA-C-restricted ones, were used by the study. Signatures in public TCR beta sequences pointed to both CMV infection and matching HLA type. Findings and caveats of the study: It was HLA-C-restricted CMV-specific TCR beta clonotypes that dominated the response ex vivo.

There are many counts of this clonotype. What it recognizes is unknown. Trimming removed 3 bases at V and 0 bases at J, with 15 bases between. Germline CDR1 and CDR2: SGHTA and FQGNSA. CDR3 length: 16 residues. A single record per CDR3 protein comes from TCRdb applying MiXCR to the reads. In the table there are approximately 120,000 distinct CDR3 sequences, roughly 30% of which are singletons. This TCR was recovered from a human donor in good health (CMV status not recorded). Some clones in this sample may be carry-over from other donors' samples. The genes are TRBV7-2 and TRBJ2-7; no clear D gene. Specimen: CD8+ T cells from cultured PBMCs, collected from culture after CMV antigen stimulation. The CDR3 DNA follows: TGTGCCAGCAGCTTTAGTTTATCGAGGCACTCCTACGAGCAGTACTTC. It codes for CASSFSLSRHSYEQYF.